This record covers a single T cell receptor beta chain. This entry comes from a study of blood T cell repertoires in COVID-19. This CDR3 comprises 17 residues. The germline V gene encodes CDR1 SGDLS and CDR2 YYNGEE. Trimming shortened V by 4 bases and J by 2 bases, and 19 bases separated the two germline ends. Source study methods: Scientists estimated how many nucleated cells there were by amplifying reference gene primers. The protocol was immunoSEQ multiplex PCR, while the TCRdb copy is restricted to in-frame clones and leaves out a portion. The D gene and trimming were derived from the DNA, and the V and J assignments and clone size from that table. The data show fewer than 150,000 clones, about 88% seen once.

Sequencing was performed on peripheral blood. The gene calls are TRBV9 and TRBJ1-3; D is perhaps TRBD1 (5 bases). This receptor was taken from a man between 50 and 59 years old with active or convalescent COVID-19. Here the CDR3 reads CASSPQGRAGAGNTIYF. The CDR3 region has the DNA TGTGCCAGCAGCCCCCAGGGCCGGGCAGGAGCTGGAAACACCATATATTTT.